This section outlines one T cell receptor (beta chain) sequence together with its context. The antigen is undetermined. The primer mix had 60 Vbeta and 13 Jbeta primers. Some clones are missing from TCRdb's copy, which holds only in-frame ones; the method was immunoSEQ multiplex PCR. The sample lists under 90,000 clones, 85% to 90% occurring once. These data are taken from a study of cytomegalovirus exposure and HLA in healthy donors. Study overall: Of some 410 genotyped donors, more than 75% grouped in the Caucasian-associated ancestry cluster. Findings and caveats of the study: In a later analysis, at a false discovery rate of 0.05, fewer than 20,000 TCR beta sequences were associated with HLA alleles.

The CDR3 is 16 residues long. V was clipped by 6 bases and J by 7 bases; unmatched bases: 12. CDR1 MDHEN and CDR2 SYDVKM come from the germline V gene. The J gene is TRBJ2-1, the V gene TRBV28, with TRBD2 identical over 10 bases. The sequencing input was PBMCs. The receptor comes from a man in his late teens or twenties in good health and CMV-seronegative. Here the CDR3 reads CASRTLRASGRNEQFF. The DNA for the CDR3 is TGTGCCAGCAGAACTCTAAGGGCTAGCGGGAGAAATGAGCAGTTCTTC.